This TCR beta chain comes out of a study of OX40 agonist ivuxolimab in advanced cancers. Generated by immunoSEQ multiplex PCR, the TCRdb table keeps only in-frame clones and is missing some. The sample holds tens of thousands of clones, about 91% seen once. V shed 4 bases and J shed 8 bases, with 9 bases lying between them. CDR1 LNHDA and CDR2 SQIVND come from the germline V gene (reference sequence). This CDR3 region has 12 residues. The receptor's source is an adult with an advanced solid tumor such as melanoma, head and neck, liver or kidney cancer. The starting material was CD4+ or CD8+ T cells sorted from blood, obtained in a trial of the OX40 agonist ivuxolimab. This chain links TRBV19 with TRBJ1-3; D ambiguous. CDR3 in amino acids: CASSRLPDTIYF. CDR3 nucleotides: TGTGCCAGTAGTAGGCTGCCGGACACCATATATTTT.